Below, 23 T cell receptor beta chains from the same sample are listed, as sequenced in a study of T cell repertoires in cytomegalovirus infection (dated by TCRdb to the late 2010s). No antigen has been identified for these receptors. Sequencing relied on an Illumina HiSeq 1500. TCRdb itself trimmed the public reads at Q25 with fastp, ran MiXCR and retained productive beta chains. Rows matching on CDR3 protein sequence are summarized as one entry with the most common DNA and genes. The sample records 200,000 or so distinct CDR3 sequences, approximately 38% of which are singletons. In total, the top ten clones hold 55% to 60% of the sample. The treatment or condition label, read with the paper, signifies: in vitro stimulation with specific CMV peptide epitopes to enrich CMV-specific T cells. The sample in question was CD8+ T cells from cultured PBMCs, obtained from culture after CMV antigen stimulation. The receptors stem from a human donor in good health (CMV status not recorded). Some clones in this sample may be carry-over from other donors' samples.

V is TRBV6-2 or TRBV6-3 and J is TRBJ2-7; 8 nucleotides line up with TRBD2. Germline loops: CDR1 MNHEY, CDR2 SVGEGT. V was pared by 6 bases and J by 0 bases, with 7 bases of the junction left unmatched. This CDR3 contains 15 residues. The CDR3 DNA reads TGTGCCAGCAGCTTCGGGAGCGGGAGCTCCTACGAGCAGTACTTC. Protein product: CASSFGSGSSYEQYF.

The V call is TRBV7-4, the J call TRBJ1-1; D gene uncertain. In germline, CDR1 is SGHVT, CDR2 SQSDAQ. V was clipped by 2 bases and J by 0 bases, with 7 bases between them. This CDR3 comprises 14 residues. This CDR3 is CASSLSWMNTEAFF. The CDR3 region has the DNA TGTGCCAGCAGCTTAAGCTGGATGAACACTGAAGCTTTCTTT.

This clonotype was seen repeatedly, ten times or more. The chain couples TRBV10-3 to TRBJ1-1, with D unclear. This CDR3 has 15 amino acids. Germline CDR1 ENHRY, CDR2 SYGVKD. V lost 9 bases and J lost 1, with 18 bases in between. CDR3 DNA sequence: TGTGCCATTAACGAGGGCCCAGGAGAGAACACTGAAGCTTTCTTT. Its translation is CAINEGPGENTEAFF.

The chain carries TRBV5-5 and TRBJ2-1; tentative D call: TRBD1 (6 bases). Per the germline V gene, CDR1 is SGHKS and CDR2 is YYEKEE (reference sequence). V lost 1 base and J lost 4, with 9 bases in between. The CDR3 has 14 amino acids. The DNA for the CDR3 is TGTGCCAGCAGCTTGAGCAGGGGATACAATGAGCAGTTCTTC. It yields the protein CASSLSRGYNEQFF. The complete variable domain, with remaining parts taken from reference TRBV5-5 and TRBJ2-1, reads DAGVTQSPTHLIKTRGQQVTLRCSPISGHKSVSWYQQVLGQGPQFIFQYYEKEERGRGNFPDRFSARQFPNYSSELNVNALLLGDSALYLCASSLSRGYNEQFFGPGTRLTVL.

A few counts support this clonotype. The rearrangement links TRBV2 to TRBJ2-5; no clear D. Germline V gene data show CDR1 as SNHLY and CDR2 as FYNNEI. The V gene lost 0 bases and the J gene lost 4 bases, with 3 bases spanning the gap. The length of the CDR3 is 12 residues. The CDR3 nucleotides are TGTGCCAGCAGTGAAGCCGGAGAGACCCAGTACTTC. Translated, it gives CASSEAGETQYF.

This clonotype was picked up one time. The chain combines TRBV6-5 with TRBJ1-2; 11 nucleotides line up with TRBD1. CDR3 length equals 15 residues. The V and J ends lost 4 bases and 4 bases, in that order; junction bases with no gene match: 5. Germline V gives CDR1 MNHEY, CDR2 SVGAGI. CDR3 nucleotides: TGTGCCAGCAGTTTTGGACAGGGGGCGATCTATGGCTACACCTTC. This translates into CASSFGQGAIYGYTF.

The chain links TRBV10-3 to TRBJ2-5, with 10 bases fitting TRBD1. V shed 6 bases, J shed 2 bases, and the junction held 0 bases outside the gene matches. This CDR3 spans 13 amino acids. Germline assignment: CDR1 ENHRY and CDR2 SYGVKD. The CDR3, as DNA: TGTGCCATCAGGGACAGGGGGCAAGAGACCCAGTACTTC. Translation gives CAIRDRGQETQYF.

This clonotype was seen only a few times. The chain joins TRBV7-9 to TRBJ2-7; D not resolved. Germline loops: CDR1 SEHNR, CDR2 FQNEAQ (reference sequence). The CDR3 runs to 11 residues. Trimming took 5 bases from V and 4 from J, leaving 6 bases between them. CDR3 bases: TGTGCCAGCAGCAATCAGTACGAGCAGTACTTC. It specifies CASSNQYEQYF.

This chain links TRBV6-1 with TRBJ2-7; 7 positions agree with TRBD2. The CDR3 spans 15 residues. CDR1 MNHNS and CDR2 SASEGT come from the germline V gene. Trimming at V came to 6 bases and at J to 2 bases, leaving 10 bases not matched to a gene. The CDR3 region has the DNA TGTGCCAGCAGCCTCGCTCGGGGGGTCCCCTACGAGCAGTACTTC. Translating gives CASSLARGVPYEQYF.

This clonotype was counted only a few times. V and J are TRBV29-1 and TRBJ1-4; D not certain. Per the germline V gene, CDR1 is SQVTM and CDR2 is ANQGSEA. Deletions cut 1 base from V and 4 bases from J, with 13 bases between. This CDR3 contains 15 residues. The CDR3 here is CSVEVTGSGNEKLFF. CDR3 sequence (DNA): TGCAGCGTTGAAGTGACTGGTTCGGGTAATGAAAAACTGTTTTTT. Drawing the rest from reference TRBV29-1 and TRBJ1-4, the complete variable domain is SAVISQKPSRDICQRGTSLTIQCQVDSQVTMMFWYRQQPGQSLTLIATANQGSEATYESGFVIDKFPISRPNLTFSTLTVSNMSPEDSSIYLCSVEVTGSGNEKLFFGSGTQLSVL.

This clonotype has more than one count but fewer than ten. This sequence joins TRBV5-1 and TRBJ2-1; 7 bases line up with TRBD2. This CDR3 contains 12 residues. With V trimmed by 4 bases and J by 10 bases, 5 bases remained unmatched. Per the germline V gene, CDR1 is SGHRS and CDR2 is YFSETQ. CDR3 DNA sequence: TGCGCCAGCAGCAGGGAGCGGGGCGAGCAGTTCTTC. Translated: CASSRERGEQFF. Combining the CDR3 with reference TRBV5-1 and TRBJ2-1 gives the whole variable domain KAGVTQTPRYLIKTRGQQVTLSCSPISGHRSVSWYQQTPGQGLQFLFEYFSETQRNKGNFPGRFSGRQFSNSRSEMNVSTLELGDSALYLCASSRERGEQFFGPGTRLTVL.

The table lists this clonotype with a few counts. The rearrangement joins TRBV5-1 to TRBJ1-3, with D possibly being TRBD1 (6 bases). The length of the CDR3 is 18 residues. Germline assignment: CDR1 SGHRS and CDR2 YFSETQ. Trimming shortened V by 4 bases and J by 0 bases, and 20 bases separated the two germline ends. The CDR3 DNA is TGCGCCAGCAGCCCCATAGATGTAGCGGACAGCTCTGGAAACACCATATATTTT. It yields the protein CASSPIDVADSSGNTIYF.

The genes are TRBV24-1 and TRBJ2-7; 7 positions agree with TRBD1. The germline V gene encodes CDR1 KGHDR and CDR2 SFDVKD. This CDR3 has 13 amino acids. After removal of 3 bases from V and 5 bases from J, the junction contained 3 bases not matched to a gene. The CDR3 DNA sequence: TGTGCCACCAGTGATCTGACAGGGCACGAGCAGTACTTC. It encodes CATSDLTGHEQYF.

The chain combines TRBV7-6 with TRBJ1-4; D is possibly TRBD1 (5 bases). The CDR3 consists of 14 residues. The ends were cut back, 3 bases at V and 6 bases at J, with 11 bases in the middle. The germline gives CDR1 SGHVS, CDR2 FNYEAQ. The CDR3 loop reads CASSLGGDHEKLFF. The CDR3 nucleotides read TGTGCCAGCAGCTTGGGGGGGGACCATGAAAAACTGTTTTTT.

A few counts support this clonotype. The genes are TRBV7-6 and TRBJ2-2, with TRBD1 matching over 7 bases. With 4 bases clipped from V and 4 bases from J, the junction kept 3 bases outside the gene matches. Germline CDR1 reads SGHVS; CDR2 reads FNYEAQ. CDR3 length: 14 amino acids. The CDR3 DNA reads TGTGCCAGCAGCTGGGACAGAATCACCGGGGAGCTGTTTTTT. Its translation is CASSWDRITGELFF.

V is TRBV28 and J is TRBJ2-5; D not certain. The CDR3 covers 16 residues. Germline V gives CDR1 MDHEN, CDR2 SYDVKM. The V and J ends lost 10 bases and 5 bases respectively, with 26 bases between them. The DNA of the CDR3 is TGTGCCACCACTTTAATACGTCAGACGGGCATGGAGACCCAGTACTTC. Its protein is CATTLIRQTGMETQYF. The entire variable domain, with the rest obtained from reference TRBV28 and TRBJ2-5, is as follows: DVKVTQSSRYLVKRTGEKVFLECVQDMDHENMFWYRQDPGLGLRLIYFSYDVKMKEKGDIPEGYSVSREKKERFSLILESASTNQTSMYLCATTLIRQTGMETQYFGPGTRLLVL.

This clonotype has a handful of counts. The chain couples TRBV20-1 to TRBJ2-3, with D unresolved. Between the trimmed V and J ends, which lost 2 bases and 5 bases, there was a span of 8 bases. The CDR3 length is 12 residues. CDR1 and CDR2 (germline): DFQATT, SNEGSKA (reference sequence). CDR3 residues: CSARLWGDTQYF. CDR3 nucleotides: TGCAGTGCTAGACTTTGGGGAGATACGCAGTATTTT.

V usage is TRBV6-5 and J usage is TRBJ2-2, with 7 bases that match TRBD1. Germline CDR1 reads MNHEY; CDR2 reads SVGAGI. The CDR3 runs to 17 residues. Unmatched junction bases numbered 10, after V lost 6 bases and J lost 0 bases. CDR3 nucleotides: TGTGCCAGCAGCCCCGGGACAGACTATGCGAACACCGGGGAGCTGTTTTTT. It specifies CASSPGTDYANTGELFF.

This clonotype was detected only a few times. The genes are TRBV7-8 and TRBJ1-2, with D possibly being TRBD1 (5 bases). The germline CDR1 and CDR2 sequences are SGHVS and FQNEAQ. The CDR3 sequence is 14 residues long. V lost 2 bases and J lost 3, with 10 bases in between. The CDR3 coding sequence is TGTGCCAGCAGCTTAACGAGGGGAGACTATGGCTACACCTTC. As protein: CASSLTRGDYGYTF.

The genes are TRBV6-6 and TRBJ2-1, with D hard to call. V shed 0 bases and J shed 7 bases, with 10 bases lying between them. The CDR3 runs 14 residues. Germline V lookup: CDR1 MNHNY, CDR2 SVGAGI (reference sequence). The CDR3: CASSYSTLSNEQFF. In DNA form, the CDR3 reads TGTGCCAGCAGTTACTCGACACTATCGAATGAGCAGTTCTTC.

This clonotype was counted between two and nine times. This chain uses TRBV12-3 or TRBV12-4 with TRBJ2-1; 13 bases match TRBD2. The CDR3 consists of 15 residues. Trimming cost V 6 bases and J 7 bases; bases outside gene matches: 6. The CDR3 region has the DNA TGTGCCAGCAGCTCCCCGGGACTAGCGGGAAATGAGCAGTTCTTC. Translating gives CASSSPGLAGNEQFF.

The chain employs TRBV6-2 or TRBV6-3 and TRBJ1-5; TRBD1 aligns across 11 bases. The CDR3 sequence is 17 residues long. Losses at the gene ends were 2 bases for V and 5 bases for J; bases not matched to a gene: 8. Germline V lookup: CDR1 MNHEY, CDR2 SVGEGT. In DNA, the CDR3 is TGTGCCAGCAGTTACCCTGTGGACAGGGGGCTGTATCAGCCCCAGCATTTT. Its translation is CASSYPVDRGLYQPQHF.

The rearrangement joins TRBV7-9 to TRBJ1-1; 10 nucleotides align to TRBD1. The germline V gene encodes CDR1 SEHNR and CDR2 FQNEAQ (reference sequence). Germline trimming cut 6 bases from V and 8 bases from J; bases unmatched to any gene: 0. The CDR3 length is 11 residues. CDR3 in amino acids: CASRGQGEAFF. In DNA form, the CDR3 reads TGTGCCAGCAGGGGACAGGGGGAAGCTTTCTTT. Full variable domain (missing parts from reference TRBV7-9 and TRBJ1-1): DTGVSQNPRHKITKRGQNVTFRCDPISEHNRLYWYRQTLGQGPEFLTYFQNEAQLEKSRLLSDRFSAERPKGSFSTLEIQRTEQGDSAMYLCASRGQGEAFFGQGTRLTVV.